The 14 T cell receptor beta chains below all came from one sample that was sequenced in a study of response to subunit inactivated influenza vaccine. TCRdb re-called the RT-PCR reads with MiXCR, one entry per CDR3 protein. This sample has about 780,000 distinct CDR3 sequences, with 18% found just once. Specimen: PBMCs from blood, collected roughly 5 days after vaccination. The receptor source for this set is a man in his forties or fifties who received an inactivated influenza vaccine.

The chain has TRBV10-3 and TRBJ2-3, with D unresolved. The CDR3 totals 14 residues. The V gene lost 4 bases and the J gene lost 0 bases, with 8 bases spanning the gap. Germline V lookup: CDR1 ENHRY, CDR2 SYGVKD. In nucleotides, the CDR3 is TGTGCCATCAGTGGACAACCTAGCACAGATACGCAGTATTTT. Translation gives CAISGQPSTDTQYF.

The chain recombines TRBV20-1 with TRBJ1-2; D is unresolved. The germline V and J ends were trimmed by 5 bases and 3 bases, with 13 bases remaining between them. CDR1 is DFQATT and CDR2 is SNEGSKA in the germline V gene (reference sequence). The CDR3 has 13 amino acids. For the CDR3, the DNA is TGCAGTGCTGGGCCTGGGGATTACTATGGCTACACCTTC. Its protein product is CSAGPGDYYGYTF.

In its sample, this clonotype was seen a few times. CDR3 DNA: TGTGCCAGCTCACCAGGTTTGGGTCACAATGAGCAGTTCTTC. It codes for CASSPGLGHNEQFF. V and J are TRBV18 and TRBJ2-1; the D is unclear. Trimming took off 2 bases at V and 5 bases at J, with 10 bases between the two ends. Looked up from germline, CDR1 is KGHSH and CDR2 is LQKENI. The CDR3 loop spans 14 amino acids.

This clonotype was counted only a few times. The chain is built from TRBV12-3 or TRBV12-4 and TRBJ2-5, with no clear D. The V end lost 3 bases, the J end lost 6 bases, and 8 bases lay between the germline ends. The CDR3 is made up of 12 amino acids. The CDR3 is CASSLGRKTQYF. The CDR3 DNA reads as TGTGCCAGCAGTTTGGGCAGAAAGACCCAGTACTTC.

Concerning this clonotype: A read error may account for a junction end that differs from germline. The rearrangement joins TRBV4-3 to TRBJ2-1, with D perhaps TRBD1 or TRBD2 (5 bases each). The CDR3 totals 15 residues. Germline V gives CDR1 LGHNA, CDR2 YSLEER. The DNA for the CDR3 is TGCGCCAGCAGCGAAGACGGGGCTCCCTACAATGAGCAGTTCTTC. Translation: CASSEDGAPYNEQFF.

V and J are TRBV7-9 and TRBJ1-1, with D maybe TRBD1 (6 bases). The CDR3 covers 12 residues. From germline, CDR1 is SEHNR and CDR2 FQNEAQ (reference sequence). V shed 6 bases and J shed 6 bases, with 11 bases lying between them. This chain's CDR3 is CASSTGLAEAFF. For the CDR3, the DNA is TGTGCCAGCAGTACAGGGTTAGCTGAAGCTTTCTTT.

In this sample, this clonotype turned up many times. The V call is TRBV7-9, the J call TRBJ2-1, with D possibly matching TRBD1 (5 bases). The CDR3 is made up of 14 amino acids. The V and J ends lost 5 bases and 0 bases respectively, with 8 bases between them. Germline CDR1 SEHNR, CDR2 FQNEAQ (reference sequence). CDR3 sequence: CASSQGSSYNEQFF. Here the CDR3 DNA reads TGTGCCAGCAGCCAGGGCAGCTCCTACAATGAGCAGTTCTTC.

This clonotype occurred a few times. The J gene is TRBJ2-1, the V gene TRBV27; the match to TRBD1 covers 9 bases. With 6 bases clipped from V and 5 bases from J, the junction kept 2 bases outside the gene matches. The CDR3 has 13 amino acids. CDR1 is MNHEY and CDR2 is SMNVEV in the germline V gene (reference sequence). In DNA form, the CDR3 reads TGTGCCAGCAGACAGGGGGCAAACAATGAGCAGTTCTTC. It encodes CASRQGANNEQFF.

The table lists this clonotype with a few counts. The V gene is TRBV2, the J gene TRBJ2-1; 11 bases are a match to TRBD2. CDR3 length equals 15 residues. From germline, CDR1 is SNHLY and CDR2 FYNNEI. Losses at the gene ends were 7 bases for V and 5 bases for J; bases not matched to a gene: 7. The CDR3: CASITGTSGNNEQFF. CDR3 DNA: TGTGCCAGCATTACCGGGACTAGCGGAAACAATGAGCAGTTCTTC.

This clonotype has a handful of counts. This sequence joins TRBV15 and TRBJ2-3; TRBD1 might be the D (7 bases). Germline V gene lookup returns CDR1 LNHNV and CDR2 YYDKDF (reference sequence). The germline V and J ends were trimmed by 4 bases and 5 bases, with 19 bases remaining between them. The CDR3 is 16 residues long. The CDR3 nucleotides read TGTGCCACCAGCAAAAGTCGCAGGGGGGCGAGAGATACGCAGTATTTT. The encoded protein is CATSKSRRGARDTQYF.

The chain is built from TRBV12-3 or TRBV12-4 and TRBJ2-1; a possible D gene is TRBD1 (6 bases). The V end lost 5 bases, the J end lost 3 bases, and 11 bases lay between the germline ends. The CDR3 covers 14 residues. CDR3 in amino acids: CASSNRDNYNEQFF. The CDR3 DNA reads TGTGCCAGCAGTAACCGGGACAACTACAATGAGCAGTTCTTC.

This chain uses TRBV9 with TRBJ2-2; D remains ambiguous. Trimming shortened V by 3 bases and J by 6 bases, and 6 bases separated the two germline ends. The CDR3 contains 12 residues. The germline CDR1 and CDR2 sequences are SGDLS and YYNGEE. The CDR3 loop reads CASSASAGELFF. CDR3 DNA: TGTGCCAGCAGCGCGTCCGCCGGGGAGCTGTTTTTT.

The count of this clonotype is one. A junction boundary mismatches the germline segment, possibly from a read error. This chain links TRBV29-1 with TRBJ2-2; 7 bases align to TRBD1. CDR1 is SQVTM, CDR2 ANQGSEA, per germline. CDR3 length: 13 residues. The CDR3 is CSVEDRVAGELFF. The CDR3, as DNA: TGCAGCGTGGAAGACAGGGTCGCCGGGGAGCTGTTTTTT.

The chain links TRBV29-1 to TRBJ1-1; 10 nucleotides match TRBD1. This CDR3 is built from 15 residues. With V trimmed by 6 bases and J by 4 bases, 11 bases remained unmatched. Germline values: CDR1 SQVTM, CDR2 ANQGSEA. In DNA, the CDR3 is TGCAGCGTCGACCCCCGGGACAGGGGTGGCACTGAAGCTTTCTTT. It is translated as CSVDPRDRGGTEAFF.